This T cell receptor beta chain derives from a study of shared clonotypes between healthy human individuals. Study-level results: Investigators expected sequencing depth to affect clonotype sharing among donors.

A word on this clone: Its antigen is still unknown.

Germline CDR1 is MNHEY and CDR2 is SMNVEV (reference sequence). This CDR3 contains 16 residues. The V gene lost 5 bases and the J gene lost 1 base, with 17 bases spanning the gap. Over several immunoSEQ plates, each subset's genomic DNA was distributed in even portions. Sequencing of unsorted PBMC DNA was carried out using ten immunoSEQ deep assay plates. Authors' data handling: Sequence data from immunoSEQ were junction-only and lacked quality scores; consequently, filtering differed. The method was immunoSEQ multiplex PCR; TCRdb's version includes in-frame clones alone and lacks a portion of them. The DNA was the basis for D and trimming; V, J and clone size are from that table. The sample includes about 470,000 clones, about 76% of them seen just once.

The sample was PBMCs. The chain is built from TRBV27 and TRBJ1-1; D is ambiguous. The sequence was collected from a woman aged 40 to 49 in good health. Some clones in this sample may be carry-over from other donors' samples. The DNA for the CDR3 is TGTGCCAGCAGTCTAAGCCGTCCCGCCCGGAACACTGAAGCTTTCTTT. Protein product: CASSLSRPARNTEAFF.